This T cell receptor (beta chain) comes out of a study of metastatic and nonmetastatic thyroid tumors. Whole-study context: Peripheral blood and tumor or nodule samples from malignant and benign thyroid patients were compared.

Findings of the study overall: When malignant thyroid tumors were compared with benign nodules, TCR beta diversity was reportedly significantly higher in the malignant tumors. This held in both blood and tumor samples.

None of the patients had undergone any treatment ahead of thyroid surgery. Source study methods: It was from CDR3 differences across clinicopathological groups that a distant-metastasis classifier for papillary thyroid cancer was built. TCRdb reanalyzed the PCR reads with MiXCR. The V and J calls were not made by the authors but by TCRdb's processing. This table holds tens of thousands of clones, about 13% found once. V lost 2 bases and J lost 5, with 21 bases in between. This CDR3 region has 17 residues. CDR1 is MGHRA, CDR2 YSYEKL, per germline. This clone came up many times. Its antigen remains unknown.

The source material was blood. This clonotype was obtained from a female donor with papillary thyroid cancer or a benign thyroid nodule (not recorded which). Some clones in this sample may be carry-over from other donors' samples. The chain carries TRBV4-1 and TRBJ1-1, with a weak D call TRBD1 (5 bases). The CDR3, as DNA: TGCGCCAGCAGCCAATTTTCGGGACCCGACCTGGGAACTGAAGCTTTCTTT. It translates to CASSQFSGPDLGTEAFF.